Below are 21 T cell receptor beta chains sequenced from a single sample in a study of OX40 agonist ivuxolimab in advanced cancers. This table comes from immunoSEQ multiplex PCR, and its TCRdb copy is limited to in-frame clones, with some not included. The sample contains around 47,000 clones, roughly 80% of which appear only once. The material was CD4+ or CD8+ T cells sorted from blood, obtained in a trial of the OX40 agonist ivuxolimab. These receptors were obtained from an adult with an advanced solid tumor such as melanoma, head and neck, liver or kidney cancer.

The genes are TRBV5-8 and TRBJ1-3, with D maybe TRBD1 (5 bases). The CDR3 sequence is 14 residues long. Trimming removed 4 bases from V and 4 bases from J, with 12 bases in between. CDR1 is SGHTS, CDR2 YDEGEE, per germline. CDR3 DNA sequence: TGTGCCAGCAGCCTCAGGGTGCCGGGAAACACCATATATTTT. Residues: CASSLRVPGNTIYF.

This clone was counted once. The chain links TRBV10-2 to TRBJ2-1; D is tentatively TRBD1 or TRBD2 (6 bases each). Per germline, CDR1 WSHSY and CDR2 SAAADI. The CDR3 sequence is 15 residues long. Trimming cost V 11 bases and J 5 bases, with 22 bases left between them. CDR3 coding DNA: TGCGCCTCTCAAGGGGGGACCGCTCCGGACAATGAGCAGTTCTTC. It is translated as CASQGGTAPDNEQFF.

This chain connects TRBV28 to TRBJ2-1; D is ambiguous. This CDR3 spans 13 amino acids. The V end was cut by 5 bases, the J end by 7 bases, with 12 bases between. Germline V gene lookup returns CDR1 MDHEN and CDR2 SYDVKM. The CDR3 DNA reads as TGTGCCAGCAGTCTTTCCAGCTGGAATGAGCAGTTCTTC. This gives the protein CASSLSSWNEQFF.

The genes are TRBV29-1 and TRBJ1-2; the D gene is possibly TRBD1 (5 bases). The V and J ends lost 4 bases and 0 bases respectively, with 9 bases between them. The CDR3 length is 13 residues. Germline V gene lookup returns CDR1 SQVTM and CDR2 ANQGSEA. CDR3 DNA: TGCAGCGTTGGAGGACACACTAACTATGGCTACACCTTC. The encoded protein is CSVGGHTNYGYTF. Full variable domain (remainder filled in from reference TRBV29-1 and TRBJ1-2): SAVISQKPSRDICQRGTSLTIQCQVDSQVTMMFWYRQQPGQSLTLIATANQGSEATYESGFVIDKFPISRPNLTFSTLTVSNMSPEDSSIYLCSVGGHTNYGYTFGSGTRLTVV.

The chain links TRBV10-1 to TRBJ2-3; D might be TRBD2 (5 bases). There are 13 residues in the CDR3. Trimming cost V 4 bases and J 6 bases, with 11 bases left between them. The germline gives CDR1 WNHNN, CDR2 SYGVQD (reference sequence). The CDR3 loop reads CASSVGVVDTQYF. CDR3 in DNA: TGCGCCAGCAGTGTCGGGGTTGTGGATACGCAGTATTTT.

The chain couples TRBV7-9 to TRBJ1-5; no clear D. The CDR3 spans 15 residues. In germline, CDR1 is SEHNR, CDR2 FQNEAQ (reference sequence). V lost 1 base and J 9 bases, leaving 16 bases between the germline ends. CDR3 bases: TGTGCCAGCAGCTTAGGTTCCTTCAGCCTGAGGCCCCAGCATTTT. This encodes CASSLGSFSLRPQHF. Full variable domain (outside the CDR3, taken from reference TRBV7-9 and TRBJ1-5): DTGVSQNPRHKITKRGQNVTFRCDPISEHNRLYWYRQTLGQGPEFLTYFQNEAQLEKSRLLSDRFSAERPKGSFSTLEIQRTEQGDSAMYLCASSLGSFSLRPQHFGDGTRLSIL.

A few counts support this clone. The chain carries TRBV4-1 and TRBJ2-3; 9 bases are shared with TRBD2. After removal of 5 bases from V and 6 bases from J, the junction contained 12 bases not matched to a gene. The CDR3 consists of 16 residues. In germline, CDR1 is MGHRA, CDR2 YSYEKL. In DNA form, the CDR3 reads TGCGCCAGCAGCTCAAGCGGCGGGGGGGCGTTGGATACGCAGTATTTT. Translation: CASSSSGGGALDTQYF.

The sample holds one count of this clone. This chain joins TRBV6-5 and TRBJ1-1; D is unresolved. V was trimmed by 2 bases and J by 4 bases, leaving 11 bases between them. CDR1 is MNHEY and CDR2 is SVGAGI in the germline V gene. The CDR3 runs to 14 residues. In nucleotides, the CDR3 is TGTGCCAGCAGTTACGGACGGACCCTCACTGAAGCTTTCTTT. As protein: CASSYGRTLTEAFF.

This clone was counted only a few times. V usage is TRBV9 and J usage is TRBJ1-1; possible D gene TRBD1, 5 bases. The CDR3 runs 13 residues. CDR1 SGDLS and CDR2 YYNGEE come from the germline V gene. V shed 3 bases and J shed 3 bases, with 9 bases lying between them. The CDR3 region is CASSEEGDTEAFF. The DNA of the CDR3 is TGTGCCAGCAGCGAGGAAGGGGACACTGAAGCTTTCTTT.

The chain has TRBV5-1 and TRBJ2-7; 7 nucleotides align to TRBD1. The CDR3 is made up of 12 amino acids. The germline CDR1 and CDR2 sequences are SGHRS and YFSETQ. V was pared by 3 bases and J by 6 bases, with 3 bases of the junction left unmatched. CDR3 DNA: TGCGCCAGCAGCTCGACAGGGCCCGAGCAGTACTTC. It codes for CASSSTGPEQYF.

CDR3 sequence (DNA): TGTGCCAGCAGTGCGACCGGACTAGCCTACGAGCAGTACTTC. It translates to CASSATGLAYEQYF. The V and J genes are TRBV27 and TRBJ2-7, with 7 bases matching TRBD2. Germline trimming cut 5 bases from V and 2 bases from J; bases unmatched to any gene: 6. Per the germline V gene, CDR1 is MNHEY and CDR2 is SMNVEV (reference sequence). The CDR3 sequence is 14 residues long.

The chain links TRBV28 to TRBJ2-5; TRBD1 aligns across 7 bases. The CDR3 is made up of 15 amino acids. The germline CDR1 and CDR2 sequences are MDHEN and SYDVKM. Germline trimming cut 2 bases from V and 4 bases from J; bases unmatched to any gene: 7. CDR3 DNA sequence: TGTGCCAGCAGTTTACCCCAGGGGACAGTAGAGACCCAGTACTTC. It yields the protein CASSLPQGTVETQYF. Based on the CDR3 plus reference TRBV28 and TRBJ2-5, the full variable domain is DVKVTQSSRYLVKRTGEKVFLECVQDMDHENMFWYRQDPGLGLRLIYFSYDVKMKEKGDIPEGYSVSREKKERFSLILESASTNQTSMYLCASSLPQGTVETQYFGPGTRLLVL.

V gene TRBV4-2 combines with J gene TRBJ1-2; 7 bases agree with TRBD1. The CDR3 is 15 residues long. Germline trimming cut 3 bases from V and 2 bases from J; bases unmatched to any gene: 6. Per the germline V gene, CDR1 is LGHNA and CDR2 is YNFKEQ. The CDR3: CASSQATGPNYGYTF. The DNA for the CDR3 is TGTGCCAGCAGCCAGGCGACAGGGCCGAACTATGGCTACACCTTC.

The chain employs TRBV7-2 and TRBJ2-1; 10 positions match TRBD2. This CDR3 has 18 residues. The germline gives CDR1 SGHTA, CDR2 FQGNSA. With 3 bases clipped from V and 6 bases from J, the junction kept 14 bases outside the gene matches. The CDR3 region is CASSFSSSAGTSVNEQFF. As DNA, the CDR3 is TGTGCCAGCAGCTTCTCCTCCTCGGCCGGGACTAGCGTCAATGAGCAGTTCTTC.

The gene calls are TRBV11-2 and TRBJ1-5; D might be TRBD1 (5 bases). Germline lookup yields CDR1 SGHAT and CDR2 FQNNGV. The CDR3 runs to 15 residues. V was clipped by 1 base and J by 0 bases, with 7 bases between them. DNA of the CDR3: TGTGCCAGCAGCTTAGGGGGCAATAGCAATCAGCCCCAGCATTTT. Its translation: CASSLGGNSNQPQHF.

This clone was counted only a few times. V is TRBV5-4 and J is TRBJ2-1, with 10 positions matching TRBD1. Losses at the gene ends were 4 bases for V and 8 bases for J; bases not matched to a gene: 6. CDR3 size: 14 residues. CDR1 and CDR2 from the germline V gene are SGHNT and YYREEE (reference sequence). CDR3 nucleotide sequence: TGTGCCAGCAGCCTAGGGACAGGGGCTTATGAGCAGTTCTTC. It translates to CASSLGTGAYEQFF.

This clone counts as medium-sized. The CDR3 nucleotides are TGCAGCGTTGTTGCAGGGGCGGACGAGCAGTTCTTC. This gives the protein CSVVAGADEQFF. The chain joins TRBV29-1 to TRBJ2-1, with D possibly being TRBD1 (6 bases). From germline, CDR1 is SQVTM and CDR2 ANQGSEA. The CDR3 loop spans 12 amino acids. Trimming left V 4 bases short and J 10 bases short, with 14 bases between.

J is TRBJ1-6 and V is TRBV27; D might be TRBD1 (6 bases). Trimming left V 7 bases short and J 9 bases short, with 13 bases between. This CDR3 is built from 13 residues. Per the germline V gene, CDR1 is MNHEY and CDR2 is SMNVEV (reference sequence). The CDR3 sequence is CASKSEGGSPLHF. Written as DNA, the CDR3 is TGTGCCAGCAAGTCAGAAGGGGGTTCACCCCTCCACTTT.

The chain uses TRBV19 and TRBJ2-3; the D gene could be TRBD1 or TRBD2 (5 bases each). Looked up from germline, CDR1 is LNHDA and CDR2 is SQIVND (reference sequence). This CDR3 spans 17 amino acids. Trimming removed 2 bases from V and 6 bases from J, with 21 bases in between. The CDR3 is CASSISYRDPTSDTQYF. The CDR3 nucleotides read TGTGCCAGTAGTATAAGTTACCGGGACCCCACCTCTGATACGCAGTATTTT.

The chain joins TRBV7-8 to TRBJ2-2; the D gene is possibly TRBD1 (5 bases). Germline V gene sequence: CDR1 SGHVS, CDR2 FQNEAQ. The V end was cut by 2 bases, the J end by 1 base, with 8 bases between. The CDR3 runs 15 residues. The CDR3 reads CASSLLGRNTGELFF. The DNA of the CDR3 is TGTGCCAGCAGCTTATTGGGGCGGAACACCGGGGAGCTGTTTTTT.

The chain has TRBV11-3 and TRBJ1-1, with D unresolved. CDR3 length equals 15 residues. The V and J ends lost 5 bases and 0 bases respectively, with 13 bases between them. Germline V gene lookup returns CDR1 SGHNT and CDR2 YENEEA. The CDR3 bases are TGTGCCAGCAGCCCGGGCGCAGGATTGAACACTGAAGCTTTCTTT. The encoded protein is CASSPGAGLNTEAFF. Looking up the rest from reference TRBV11-3 and TRBJ1-1 gives the full variable domain: EAGVVQSPRYKIIEKKQPVAFWCNPISGHNTLYWYLQNLGQGPELLIRYENEEAVDDSQLPKDRFSAERLKGVDSTLKIQPAELGDSAVYLCASSPGAGLNTEAFFGQGTRLTVV.